The present entry profiles one T cell receptor beta chain with its context. The entry originates in a study of CD8 T cells in Susac syndrome. Random hexamers were used to reverse transcribe the RNA input (about 0.5 to 1 ug). TCRdb recomputed calls from the immunoSEQ multiplex PCR reads with MiXCR, one row per CDR3 protein. This table holds a few hundred thousand distinct CDR3 sequences, approximately 89% found once. Germline V lookup: CDR1 SGHTA, CDR2 FQGTGA. The J segment lost 5 bases and the V segment lost 5 bases, leaving 9 bases of the junction unmatched. The CDR3 covers 15 residues. Sequencing used CD8+ T cells from PBMCs. The receptor was isolated from a human donor with multiple sclerosis. J is TRBJ2-7 and V is TRBV7-3; TRBD2 aligns across 10 bases. CDR3 region: CASSRSGRSPDEQYF. For the CDR3, the DNA is TGTGCCAGCAGCCGTAGCGGGAGGAGTCCCGACGAGCAGTACTTC.